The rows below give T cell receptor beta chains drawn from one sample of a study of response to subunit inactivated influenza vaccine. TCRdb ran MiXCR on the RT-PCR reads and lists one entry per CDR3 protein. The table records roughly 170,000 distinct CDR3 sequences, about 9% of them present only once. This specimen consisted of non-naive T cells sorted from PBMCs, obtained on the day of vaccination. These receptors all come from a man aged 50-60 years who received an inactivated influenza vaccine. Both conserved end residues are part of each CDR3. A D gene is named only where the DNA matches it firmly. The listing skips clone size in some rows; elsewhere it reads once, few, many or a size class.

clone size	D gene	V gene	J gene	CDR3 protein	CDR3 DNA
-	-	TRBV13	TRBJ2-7	CASSHDSGSQQYF	TGTGCCAGCAGCCACGACAGCGGTTCGCAGCAGTACTTC
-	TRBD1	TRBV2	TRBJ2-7	CASRGLDRGEQYF	TGTGCCAGCAGGGGACTGGACAGGGGCGAGCAGTACTTC
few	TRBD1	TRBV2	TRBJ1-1	CASSEALRDRVFKAFF	TGTGCCAGCAGTGAAGCGCTTCGGGACAGGGTTTTTAAAGCTTTCTTT
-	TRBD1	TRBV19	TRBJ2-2	CASRDRANTGELFF	TGTGCCAGTAGGGACAGGGCGAACACCGGGGAGCTGTTTTTT
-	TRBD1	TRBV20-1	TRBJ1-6	CSAPPTGRNNSPLHF	TGCAGTGCTCCACCGACAGGGAGGAATAATTCACCCCTCCACTTT
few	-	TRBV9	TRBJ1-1	CASSVDTEAFF	TGTGCCAGCAGCGTAGACACTGAAGCTTTCTTT
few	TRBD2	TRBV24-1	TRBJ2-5	CATSDPGTSHSQETQYF	TGTGCCACCAGTGATCCCGGGACTAGCCACTCCCAAGAGACCCAGTACTTC
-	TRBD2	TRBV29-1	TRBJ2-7	CSVVGTSGKPYEQYF	TGCAGCGTCGTTGGGACTAGCGGGAAACCCTACGAGCAGTACTTC
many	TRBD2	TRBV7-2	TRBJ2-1	CASSSRGGLAHEQFF	TGTGCCAGCAGCTCACGGGGGGGACTAGCGCATGAGCAGTTCTTC
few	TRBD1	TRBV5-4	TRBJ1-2	CASSLDLQGANYGYTF	TGTGCCAGCAGCTTGGATTTACAGGGGGCAAACTATGGCTACACCTTC
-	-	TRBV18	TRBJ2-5	CASSTSPGARETQYF	TGTGCCAGCTCAACGAGCCCCGGGGCGCGAGAGACCCAGTACTTC
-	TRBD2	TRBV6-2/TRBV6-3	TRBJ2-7	CASRGLAGQYAEQYF	TGTGCCAGCAGAGGACTAGCGGGACAGTATGCCGAGCAGTACTTC
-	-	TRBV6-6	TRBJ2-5	CASSPPGTQYF	TGTGCCAGCAGTCCCCCCGGGACCCAGTACTTC
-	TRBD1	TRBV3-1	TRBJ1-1	CASSQGQGGWAFF	TGTGCCAGCAGCCAAGGACAGGGGGGTTGGGCTTTCTTT
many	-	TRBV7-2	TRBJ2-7	CASSLATYEQYF	TGTGCCAGCAGCTTAGCTACCTACGAGCAGTACTTC
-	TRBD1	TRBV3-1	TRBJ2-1	CASSHWDRSPNEQFF	TGTGCCAGCAGCCATTGGGACAGATCCCCCAATGAGCAGTTCTTC
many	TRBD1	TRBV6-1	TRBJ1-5	CASSERGQRNQPQHF	TGTGCCAGCAGTGAACGGGGACAGCGCAATCAGCCCCAGCATTTT
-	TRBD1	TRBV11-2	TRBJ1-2	CASSPGGTGGGYGYTF	TGTGCCAGCAGCCCGGGGGGGACAGGGGGCGGTTATGGCTACACCTTC
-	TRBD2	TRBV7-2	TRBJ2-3	CASSQTGTTSTDTQYF	TGTGCCAGCAGCCAGACCGGGACTACAAGCACAGATACGCAGTATTTT
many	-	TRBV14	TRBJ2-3	CASSQDIEGTQYF	TGTGCCAGCAGCCAAGATATTGAGGGTACGCAGTATTTT
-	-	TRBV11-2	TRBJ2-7	CASSKNLAAVSYEQYF	TGTGCCAGCAGCAAAAATCTGGCAGCAGTCTCCTACGAGCAGTACTTC
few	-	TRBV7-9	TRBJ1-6	CASTVSDSPLHF	TGTGCCAGCACGGTATCTGATTCACCCCTCCACTTT
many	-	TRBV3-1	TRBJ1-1	CASSLLRSPEAFF	TGTGCCAGCAGCCTCTTACGGAGTCCTGAAGCTTTCTTT
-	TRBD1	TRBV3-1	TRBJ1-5	CASSHETGGRNQPQHF	TGTGCCAGCAGCCATGAGACAGGGGGCCGTAATCAGCCCCAGCATTTT
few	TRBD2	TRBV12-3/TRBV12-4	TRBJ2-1	CASSSGLASEQFF	TGTGCCAGCAGTTCGGGACTAGCGAGTGAGCAGTTCTTC
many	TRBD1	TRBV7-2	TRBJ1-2	CASSANTGTGGGYTF	TGTGCCAGCAGCGCAAACACCGGGACAGGGGGTGGCTACACCTTC
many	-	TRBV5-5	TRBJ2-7	CASSFEAGRTYEQYF	TGTGCCAGCAGCTTTGAGGCAGGGAGGACCTACGAGCAGTACTTC
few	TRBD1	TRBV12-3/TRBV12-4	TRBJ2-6	CASSTNRGLSGANVLTF	TGTGCCAGCAGTACCAACAGGGGGCTTTCTGGGGCCAACGTCCTGACTTTC
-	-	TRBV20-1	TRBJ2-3	CSARGPLGDTQYF	TGCAGTGCTAGGGGACCTCTAGGGGATACGCAGTATTTT
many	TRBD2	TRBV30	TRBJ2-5	CAWSVPGRKKTQYF	TGTGCCTGGAGTGTACCCGGGAGGAAAAAGACCCAGTACTTC
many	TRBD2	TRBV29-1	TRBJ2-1	CSVEDPTSGYYNEQFF	TGCAGCGTTGAAGACCCTACTAGCGGCTACTACAATGAGCAGTTCTTC
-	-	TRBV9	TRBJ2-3	CASSGPAGDTQYF	TGTGCCAGCAGCGGGCCAGCGGGAGATACGCAGTATTTT
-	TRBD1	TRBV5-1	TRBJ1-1	CASSSTGQGARTEAFF	TGCGCCAGCAGCTCGACGGGACAGGGGGCGCGCACTGAAGCTTTCTTT
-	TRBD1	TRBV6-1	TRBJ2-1	CASSPRDRAGNEQFF	TGTGCCAGCAGTCCCAGGGACAGGGCGGGCAATGAGCAGTTCTTC
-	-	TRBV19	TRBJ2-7	CASSIAVTYEQYF	TGTGCCAGTAGTATAGCTGTTACCTACGAGCAGTACTTC